This TCR beta chain was sequenced during a study of CD8 T cells in Susac syndrome. Trimming pared 8 bases from V and 5 bases from J, leaving 15 bases between. The CDR3 covers 14 residues. With random hexamers, roughly 0.45 to 1 ug RNA was reverse transcribed. One entry per CDR3 protein, called by TCRdb with MiXCR from the immunoSEQ multiplex PCR reads. There are 75,000 to 95,000 distinct CDR3 sequences in the sample; 85% to 95% occur only once, and roughly 0.5% lies in the top ten. The sequence came from a human donor with Susac syndrome. Sequenced sample: CD8+ T cells from PBMCs. This sequence joins TRBV12-3 or TRBV12-4 and TRBJ2-2; possible D gene TRBD2, 6 bases. The CDR3 protein is CASLGTLGTGELFF. DNA for the CDR3: TGTGCCAGCCTTGGGACTCTGGGAACCGGGGAGCTGTTTTTT.